This T cell receptor (beta chain) is drawn from a study of cytomegalovirus exposure and HLA in healthy donors. General study findings and limits: Follow-up analysis seemed to connect common viral pathogens with several of the most significant clusters identified. One variant, a missense change in DCLRE1C, was linked in a later analysis to TCR beta V- and J-gene trimming.

13 Jbeta primers and 60 Vbeta primers were used for the PCR. TCRdb keeps only in-frame clones here, not all; method: immunoSEQ multiplex PCR. The table shows over 150,000 clones, with over 70% occurring only once. The CDR3 is made up of 15 amino acids. CDR1 is GTSNPN and CDR2 is SVGIG in the germline V gene (reference sequence). After removal of 0 bases from V and 3 bases from J, the junction contained 3 bases not matched to a gene. Regarding this clone: The antigen remains undetermined.

Despite likely unrecorded immune exposures, the donors were nominally healthy at the time of sampling. The receptor was derived from a young man in good health and CMV-seropositive. This sequence joins TRBV30 and TRBJ1-5; 9 bases fit TRBD1. Sequencing was carried out using PBMCs. Here the CDR3 DNA reads TGTGCCTGGAGTGTGGGACAGGGTGCCAATCAGCCCCAGCATTTT. Encoded protein: CAWSVGQGANQPQHF.